A selection of T cell receptor beta chains follows, all from one sample in a study of blood T cells in healthy people across ages. TCRdb called the 5' RACE reads again in MiXCR, with one record for every CDR3 protein. The data contain hundreds of thousands of distinct CDR3 sequences, roughly 50% of them singletons. The source material was blood. The receptors come from a man aged 60 to 75 in good health. Each CDR3 is given with its conserved first and last residue. The D gene is left open where the match is weak. Rows give clone size only sometimes, using once, few, many, or a class for an expanded clone.

>TRBD1|TRBV28|16|few|TRBJ2-3
TGTGCCAGCAGCTCCCCTCCGGGACAGGGATCAGATACGCAGTATTTT
CASSSPPGQGSDTQYF
>TRBD2|TRBV15|17|.|TRBJ2-3
TGTGCCACCAGCAGAGGTAGCGGGGCGAATGTAGGAGATACGCAGTATTTT
CATSRGSGANVGDTQYF
>TRBD2|TRBV12-3/TRBV12-4|18|.|TRBJ2-3
TGTGCCAGCAGTTTAAGGATCCAGCGGGGGGGCCATGGAGATACGCAGTATTTT
CASSLRIQRGGHGDTQYF
>.|TRBV11-2|14|few|TRBJ1-6
TGTGCCAGCAGCTTTGGCAGGGCCAATTCACCCCTCCACTTT
CASSFGRANSPLHF
>.|TRBV29-1|13|.|TRBJ1-2
TGCAGCGTTGAAGATCGGGGGACCGGGACCTACACCTTC
CSVEDRGTGTYTF
>.|TRBV12-3/TRBV12-4|14|.|TRBJ2-4
TGTGCCAGCAGTGTCCAGGGGGAGGTAAACATTCAGTACTTC
CASSVQGEVNIQYF
>.|TRBV7-9|18|.|TRBJ2-1
TGTGCCAGCAGCTTAAGGTTTAGCGGTAATACCGGGTACAATGAGCAGTTCTTC
CASSLRFSGNTGYNEQFF
>.|TRBV10-3|14|.|TRBJ1-5
TGTGCCATCAGTGTAGGCAGGGAGGGTCAGCCCCAGCATTTT
CAISVGREGQPQHF
>.|TRBV27|14|.|TRBJ2-5
TGTGCCAGCAGTCCCGCCTACGCCCAAGAGACCCAGTACTTC
CASSPAYAQETQYF
>.|TRBV5-1|16|.|TRBJ2-3
TGCGCCAGCAGCTGGCAGGGGTTTGGAAGCACAGATACGCAGTATTTT
CASSWQGFGSTDTQYF
>TRBD2|TRBV3-1|16|.|TRBJ2-5
TGTGCCAGCAGCCAAGTGAGAACTAGCGGGAAAGAGACCCAGTACTTC
CASSQVRTSGKETQYF
>TRBD1|TRBV5-1|15|.|TRBJ1-2
TGCGCCAGCAGCTTGCGTCAACAGGGGGCTGGCGGCTACACCTTC
CASSLRQQGAGGYTF
>.|TRBV7-2|15|.|TRBJ2-3
TGTGCCAGCACCGAGCAGGCTAGTAGAGGGGGTACGCAGTATTTT
CASTEQASRGGTQYF
>TRBD1|TRBV29-1|13|few|TRBJ2-5
TGCAGCGTCCCGGGACAGGGCCAAGAGACCCAGTACTTC
CSVPGQGQETQYF
>.|TRBV5-4|12|.|TRBJ2-5
TGTGCCAGCAGCTTGGCGGTCGATGAGCAGTACTTC
CASSLAVDEQYF
>.|TRBV11-1|22|.|TRBJ2-5
.
CASSLVEGIDSPLHFGNGTQYF
>TRBD2|TRBV4-1|17|.|TRBJ2-3
TGCGCCAGCAGCCCGGTGATGGCGGGGGGGAGCACAGATACGCAGTATTTT
CASSPVMAGGSTDTQYF
>.|TRBV20-1|11|.|TRBJ1-2
TGCAGTGCACGACCTTTAGAGGGCTACACCTTC
CSARPLEGYTF
>TRBD1|TRBV7-2|15|.|TRBJ1-1
TGTGCCAGCAGGGAAGACAGGGGCGGATACACTGAAGCTTTCTTT
CASREDRGGYTEAFF
>.|TRBV5-6|14|.|TRBJ2-5
TGTGCCAGCAGCTTGGGACTCCTGCGTGAGACCCAGTACTTC
CASSLGLLRETQYF
>TRBD1|TRBV27|15|.|TRBJ2-7
TGTGCCAGCAGTTTACAGGGACAGGGTGGGTACGAGCAGTACTTC
CASSLQGQGGYEQYF
>.|TRBV3-1|16|.|TRBJ2-1
TGTGCCAGCAGCCAAGCGGGGGGCCTTCCCTACAATGAGCAGTTCTTC
CASSQAGGLPYNEQFF
>.|TRBV5-1|16|.|TRBJ2-3
TGCGCCAGCAGCTTGACCCTACTAGTCGACACAGATACGCAGTATTTT
CASSLTLLVDTDTQYF
>.|TRBV7-2|14|few|TRBJ2-7
TGTGCCAGCAGCTCATATCAGGGGTCCTACGAGCAGTACTTC
CASSSYQGSYEQYF
>TRBD1|TRBV7-2|14|.|TRBJ2-5
TGTGCCAGCAGCTGGGACAGGGGGGGGGAGACCCAGTACTTC
CASSWDRGGETQYF
>TRBD1|TRBV4-1|15|.|TRBJ2-7
TGCGCCAGCAGCCAAGGCTGGACAGGGGGCTACGAGCAGTACTTC
CASSQGWTGGYEQYF
>.|TRBV15|14|.|TRBJ2-3
TGTGCCACCAGCAAGTCCGCGGGCACAGATACGCAGTATTTT
CATSKSAGTDTQYF
>.|TRBV9|15|few|TRBJ2-4
TGTGCCAGCAGCGTATTCCCGGGACGGGGAAACATTCAGTACTTC
CASSVFPGRGNIQYF
>.|TRBV20-1|13|few|TRBJ2-5
TGCAGTGCTAGATTAACAGGTCTGGAGACCCAGTACTTC
CSARLTGLETQYF
>TRBD1|TRBV20-1|15|.|TRBJ1-5
TGCAGTGCTAGACTACAGGGGGCTTCCGATCAGCCCCAGCATTTT
CSARLQGASDQPQHF
>TRBD2|TRBV7-9|15|.|TRBJ2-7
TGTGCCAGCAGCTTGGGCGGGACTAAGTCCTACGAGCAGTACTTC
CASSLGGTKSYEQYF
>.|TRBV7-9|14|.|TRBJ2-3
TGTGCCAGCAGCTTTGCCCAGGGAGGAGATACGCAGTATTTT
CASSFAQGGDTQYF
>.|TRBV3-1|11|.|TRBJ2-5
TGTGCTAGCAGCCAACAAGAGACCAAGTACTTC
CASSQQETKYF
>.|TRBV20-1|13|.|TRBJ1-4
TGCACCTACTCTTCCGCAACTAATGAAAAACTGTTTTTT
CTYSSATNEKLFF
>.|TRBV11-2|11|few|TRBJ2-5
TGTGCCAGCATGGGGGCGAAGACCCAGTACTTC
CASMGAKTQYF
>TRBD1|TRBV5-1|16|.|TRBJ2-3
TGCGCCAGCAGCTTGGAGAGGGACAGGGGGATAGATACGCAGTATTTT
CASSLERDRGIDTQYF
>.|TRBV6-5|14|.|TRBJ2-1
TGTGCCAGCAGTTACTCCCCAGGGGACAATGAGCAGTTCTTC
CASSYSPGDNEQFF
>.|TRBV11-2|11|once|TRBJ2-1
TGTGCCAGCAGCTTCTCTATTGAGCAGTTCTTC
CASSFSIEQFF
>TRBD1|TRBV3-1|19|many|TRBJ2-6
TGTGCCAGCAGCCAAGATCTTGTCGTGCAGGGGGCTGGGGCCAACGTCCTGACTTTC
CASSQDLVVQGAGANVLTF
>.|TRBV3-1|15|.|TRBJ2-4
TGTGCCAGCAGCCAAGAACCACGGGGACTCCTGGAGCAGTACTTC
CASSQEPRGLLEQYF
>.|TRBV29-1|15|.|TRBJ2-5
TGCAGCGTTGTCTACGGTCCTATAAGGCAAGAGACCCAGTACTTC
CSVVYGPIRQETQYF